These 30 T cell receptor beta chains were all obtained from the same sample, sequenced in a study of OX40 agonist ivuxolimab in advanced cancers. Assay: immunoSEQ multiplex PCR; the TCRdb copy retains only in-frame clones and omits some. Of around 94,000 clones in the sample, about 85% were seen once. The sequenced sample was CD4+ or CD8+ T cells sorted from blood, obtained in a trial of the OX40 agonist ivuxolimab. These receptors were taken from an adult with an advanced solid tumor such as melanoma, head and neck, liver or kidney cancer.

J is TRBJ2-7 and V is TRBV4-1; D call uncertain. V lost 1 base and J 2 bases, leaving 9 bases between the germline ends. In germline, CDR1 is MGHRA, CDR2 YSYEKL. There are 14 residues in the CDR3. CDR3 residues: CASSQGDPPYEQYF. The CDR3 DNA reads TGCGCCAGCAGCCAAGGAGACCCACCCTACGAGCAGTACTTC.

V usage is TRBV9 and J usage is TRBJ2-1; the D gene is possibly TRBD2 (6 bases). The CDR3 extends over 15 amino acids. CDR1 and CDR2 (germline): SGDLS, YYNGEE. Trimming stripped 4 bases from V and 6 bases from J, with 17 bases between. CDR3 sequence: CASSPQLDYSNEQFF. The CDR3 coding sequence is TGTGCCAGCAGCCCGCAATTGGACTACTCCAATGAGCAGTTCTTC.

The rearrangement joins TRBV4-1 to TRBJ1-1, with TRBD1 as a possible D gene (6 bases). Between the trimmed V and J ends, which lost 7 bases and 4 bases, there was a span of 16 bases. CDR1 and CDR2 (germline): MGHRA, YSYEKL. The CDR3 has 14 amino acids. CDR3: CASKQGGRGTEAFF. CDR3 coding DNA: TGCGCCAGCAAGCAAGGGGGGCGAGGCACTGAAGCTTTCTTT.

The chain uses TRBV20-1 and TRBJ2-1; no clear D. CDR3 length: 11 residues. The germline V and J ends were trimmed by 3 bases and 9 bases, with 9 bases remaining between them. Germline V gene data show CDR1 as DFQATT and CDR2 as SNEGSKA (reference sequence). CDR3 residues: CSASPAFEQFF. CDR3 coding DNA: TGCAGTGCTAGTCCAGCGTTTGAGCAGTTCTTC.

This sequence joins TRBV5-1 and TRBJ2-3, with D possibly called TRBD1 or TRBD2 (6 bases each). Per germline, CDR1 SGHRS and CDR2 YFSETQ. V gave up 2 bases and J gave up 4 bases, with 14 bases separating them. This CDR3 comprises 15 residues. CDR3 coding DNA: TGCGCCAGCAGCTTATTGGGGGGCCCAGCAGATACGCAGTATTTT. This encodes CASSLLGGPADTQYF.

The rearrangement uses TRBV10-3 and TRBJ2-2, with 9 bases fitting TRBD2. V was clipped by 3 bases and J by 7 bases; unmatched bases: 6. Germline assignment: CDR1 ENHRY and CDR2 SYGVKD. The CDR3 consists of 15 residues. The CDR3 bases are TGTGCCATCAGTGACGGACTAGCGAGTCTCGGGGAGCTGTTTTTT. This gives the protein CAISDGLASLGELFF.

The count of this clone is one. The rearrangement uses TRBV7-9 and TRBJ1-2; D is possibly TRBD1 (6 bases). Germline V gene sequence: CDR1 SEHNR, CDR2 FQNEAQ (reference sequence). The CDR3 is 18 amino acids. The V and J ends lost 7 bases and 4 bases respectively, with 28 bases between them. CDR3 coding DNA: TGTGCCAGCATCAACCTCACAACATTCCGGGACACCGTCTATGGCTACACCTTC. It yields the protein CASINLTTFRDTVYGYTF.

The CDR3 loop reads CASSLVGAGAAYEQYF. Here the CDR3 DNA reads TGTGCCAGCAGCTTAGTAGGGGCAGGTGCCGCCTACGAGCAGTACTTC. J is TRBJ2-7 and V is TRBV11-2; maybe TRBD1 (5 bases). The length of the CDR3 is 16 residues. V lost 1 base and J 2 bases, leaving 15 bases between the germline ends. CDR1 is SGHAT, CDR2 FQNNGV, per germline.

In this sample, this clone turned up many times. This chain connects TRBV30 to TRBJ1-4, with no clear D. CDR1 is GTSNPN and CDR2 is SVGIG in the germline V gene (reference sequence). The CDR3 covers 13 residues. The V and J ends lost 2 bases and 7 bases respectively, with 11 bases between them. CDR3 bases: TGTGCCTGGAGTTTAACAGATACTGAAAAACTGTTTTTT. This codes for CAWSLTDTEKLFF.

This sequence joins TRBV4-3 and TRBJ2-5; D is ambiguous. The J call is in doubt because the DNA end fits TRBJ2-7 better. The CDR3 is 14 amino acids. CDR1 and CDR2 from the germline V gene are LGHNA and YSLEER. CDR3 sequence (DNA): TGCGCCAGCAGCCAAGGTGTTAGGGCTTACGAGCAGTACTTC. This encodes CASSQGVRAYEQYF.

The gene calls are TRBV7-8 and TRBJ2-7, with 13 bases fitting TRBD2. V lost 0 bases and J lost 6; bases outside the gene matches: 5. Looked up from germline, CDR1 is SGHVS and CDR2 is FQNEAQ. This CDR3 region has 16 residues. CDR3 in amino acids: CASSLAGLAGRAEQYF. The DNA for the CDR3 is TGTGCCAGCAGCTTAGCGGGACTAGCGGGGAGGGCCGAGCAGTACTTC.

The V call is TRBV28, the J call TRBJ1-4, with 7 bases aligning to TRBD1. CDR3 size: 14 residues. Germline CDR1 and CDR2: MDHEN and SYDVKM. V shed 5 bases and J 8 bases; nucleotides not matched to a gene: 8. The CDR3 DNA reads TGTGCCAGCAGTCCGACAGGGAGGCGAGAAAAACTGTTTTTT. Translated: CASSPTGRREKLFF.

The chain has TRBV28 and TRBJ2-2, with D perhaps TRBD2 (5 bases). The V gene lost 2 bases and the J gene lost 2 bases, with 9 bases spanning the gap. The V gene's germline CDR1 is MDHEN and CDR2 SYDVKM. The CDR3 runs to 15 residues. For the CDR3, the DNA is TGTGCCAGCAGTTTACCAAGCGGAAACACCGGGGAGCTGTTTTTT. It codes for CASSLPSGNTGELFF.

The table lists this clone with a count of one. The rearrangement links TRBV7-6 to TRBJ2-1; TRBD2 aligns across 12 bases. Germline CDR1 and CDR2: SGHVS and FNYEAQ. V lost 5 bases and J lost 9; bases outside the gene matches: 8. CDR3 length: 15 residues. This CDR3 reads CASSPLAGGWSEQFF. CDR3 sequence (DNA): TGTGCCAGCAGCCCGCTAGCGGGAGGGTGGAGTGAGCAGTTCTTC.

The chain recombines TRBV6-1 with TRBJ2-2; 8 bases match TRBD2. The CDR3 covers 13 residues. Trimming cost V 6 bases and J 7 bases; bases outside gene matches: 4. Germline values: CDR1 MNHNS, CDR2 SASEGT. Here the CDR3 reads CASSRTSLGELFF. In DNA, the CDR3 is TGTGCCAGCAGCCGGACTAGCCTCGGGGAGCTGTTTTTT.

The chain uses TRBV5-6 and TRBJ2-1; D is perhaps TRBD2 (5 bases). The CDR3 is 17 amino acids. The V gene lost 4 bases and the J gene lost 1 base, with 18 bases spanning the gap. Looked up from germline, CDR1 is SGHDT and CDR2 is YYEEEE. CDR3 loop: CASSPLRVRASYNEQFF. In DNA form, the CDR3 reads TGTGCCAGCAGCCCCTTGAGGGTGAGGGCTTCCTACAATGAGCAGTTCTTC.

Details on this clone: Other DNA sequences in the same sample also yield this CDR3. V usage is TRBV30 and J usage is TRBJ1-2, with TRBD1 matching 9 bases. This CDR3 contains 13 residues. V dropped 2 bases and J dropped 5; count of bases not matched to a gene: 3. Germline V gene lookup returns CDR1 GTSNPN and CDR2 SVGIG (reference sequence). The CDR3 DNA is TGTGCCTGGAGTCCGGGACAGGGATATGGCTACACCTTC. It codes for CAWSPGQGYGYTF. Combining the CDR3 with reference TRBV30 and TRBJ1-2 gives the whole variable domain SQTIHQWPATLVQPVGSPLSLECTVEGTSNPNLYWYRQAAGRGLQLLFYSVGIGQISSEVPQNLSASRPQDRQFILSSKKLLLSDSGFYLCAWSPGQGYGYTFGSGTRLTVV.

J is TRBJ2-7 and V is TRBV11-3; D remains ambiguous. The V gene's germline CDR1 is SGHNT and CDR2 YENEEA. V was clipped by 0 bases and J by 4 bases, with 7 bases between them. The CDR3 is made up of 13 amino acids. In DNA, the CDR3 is TGTGCCAGCAGCTTAGATCGACGGTACGAGCAGTACTTC. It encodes CASSLDRRYEQYF.

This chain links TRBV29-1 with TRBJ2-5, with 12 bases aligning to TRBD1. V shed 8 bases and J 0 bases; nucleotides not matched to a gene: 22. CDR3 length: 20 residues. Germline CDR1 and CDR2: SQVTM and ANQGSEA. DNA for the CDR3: TGCAGCCTAGACAGAACCCCGGGACAGGGGGCGCCCCCACACCAAGAGACCCAGTACTTC. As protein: CSLDRTPGQGAPPHQETQYF.

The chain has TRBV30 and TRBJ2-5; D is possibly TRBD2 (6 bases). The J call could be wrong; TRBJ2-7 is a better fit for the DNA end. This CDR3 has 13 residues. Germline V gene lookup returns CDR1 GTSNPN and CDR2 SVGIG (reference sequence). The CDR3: CAWSRSGPYEQYF. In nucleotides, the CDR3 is TGTGCCTGGAGTAGGAGCGGGCCCTACGAGCAGTACTTC.

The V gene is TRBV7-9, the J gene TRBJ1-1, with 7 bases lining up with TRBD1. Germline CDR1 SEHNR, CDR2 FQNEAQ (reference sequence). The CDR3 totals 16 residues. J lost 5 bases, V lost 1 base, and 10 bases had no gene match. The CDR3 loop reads CASSLGWRGRGTEAFF. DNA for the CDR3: TGTGCCAGCAGCTTAGGGTGGAGGGGGCGAGGGACTGAAGCTTTCTTT. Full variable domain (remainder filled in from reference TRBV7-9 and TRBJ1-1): DTGVSQNPRHKITKRGQNVTFRCDPISEHNRLYWYRQTLGQGPEFLTYFQNEAQLEKSRLLSDRFSAERPKGSFSTLEIQRTEQGDSAMYLCASSLGWRGRGTEAFFGQGTRLTVV.

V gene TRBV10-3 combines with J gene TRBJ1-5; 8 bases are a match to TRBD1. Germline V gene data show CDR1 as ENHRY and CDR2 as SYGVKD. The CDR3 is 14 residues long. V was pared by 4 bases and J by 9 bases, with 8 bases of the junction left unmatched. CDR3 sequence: CAISASQGERPQHF. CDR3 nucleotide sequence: TGTGCCATCAGTGCCTCACAGGGGGAGCGGCCCCAGCATTTT.

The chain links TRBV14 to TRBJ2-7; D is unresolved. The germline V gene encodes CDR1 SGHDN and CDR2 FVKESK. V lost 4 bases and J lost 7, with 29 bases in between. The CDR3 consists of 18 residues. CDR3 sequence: CASSRSGEVTEWVGEQYF. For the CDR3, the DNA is TGTGCCAGCAGCCGGTCAGGTGAAGTAACTGAGTGGGTTGGGGAGCAGTACTTC.

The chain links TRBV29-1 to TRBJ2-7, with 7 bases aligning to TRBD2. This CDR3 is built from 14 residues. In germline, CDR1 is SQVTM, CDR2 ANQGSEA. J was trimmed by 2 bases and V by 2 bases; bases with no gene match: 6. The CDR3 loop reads CSVESGILAYEQYF. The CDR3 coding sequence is TGCAGCGTTGAAAGCGGGATTCTGGCCTACGAGCAGTACTTC.

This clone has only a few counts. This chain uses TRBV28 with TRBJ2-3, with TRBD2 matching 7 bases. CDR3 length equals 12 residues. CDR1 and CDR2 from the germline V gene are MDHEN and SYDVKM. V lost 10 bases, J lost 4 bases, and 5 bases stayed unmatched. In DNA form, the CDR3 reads TGTGCCACGGGAGGAGGCGCAGATACGCAGTATTTT. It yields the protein CATGGGADTQYF. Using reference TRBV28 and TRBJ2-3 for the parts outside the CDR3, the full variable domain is DVKVTQSSRYLVKRTGEKVFLECVQDMDHENMFWYRQDPGLGLRLIYFSYDVKMKEKGDIPEGYSVSREKKERFSLILESASTNQTSMYLCATGGGADTQYFGPGTRLTVL.

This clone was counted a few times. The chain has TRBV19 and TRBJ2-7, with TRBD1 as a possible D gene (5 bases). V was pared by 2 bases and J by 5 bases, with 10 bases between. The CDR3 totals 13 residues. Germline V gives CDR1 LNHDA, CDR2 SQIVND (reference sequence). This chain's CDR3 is CASSIQGLNEQYF. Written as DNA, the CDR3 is TGTGCCAGTAGTATACAGGGTTTGAACGAGCAGTACTTC.

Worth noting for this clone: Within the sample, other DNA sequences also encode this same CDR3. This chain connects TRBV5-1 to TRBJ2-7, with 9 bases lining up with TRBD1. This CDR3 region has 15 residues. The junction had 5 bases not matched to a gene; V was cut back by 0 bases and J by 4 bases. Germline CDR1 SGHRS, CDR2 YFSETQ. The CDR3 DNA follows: TGCGCCAGCAGCTTGGATGGGACAGGGAAATACGAGCAGTACTTC. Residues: CASSLDGTGKYEQYF.

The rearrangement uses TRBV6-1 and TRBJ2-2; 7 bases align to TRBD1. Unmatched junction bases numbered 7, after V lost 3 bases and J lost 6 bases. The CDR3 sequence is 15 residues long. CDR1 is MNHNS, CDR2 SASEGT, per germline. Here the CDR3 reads CASSDETGSSGELFF. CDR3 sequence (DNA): TGTGCCAGCAGTGATGAGACAGGGTCGTCCGGGGAGCTGTTTTTT.

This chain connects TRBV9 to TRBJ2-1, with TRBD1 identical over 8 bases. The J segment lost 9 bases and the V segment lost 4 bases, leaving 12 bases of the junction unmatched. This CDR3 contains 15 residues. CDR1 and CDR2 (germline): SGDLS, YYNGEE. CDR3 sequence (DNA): TGTGCCAGCAGCTTAGACTACAGGGGGTTGATTGAGCAGTTCTTC. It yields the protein CASSLDYRGLIEQFF.

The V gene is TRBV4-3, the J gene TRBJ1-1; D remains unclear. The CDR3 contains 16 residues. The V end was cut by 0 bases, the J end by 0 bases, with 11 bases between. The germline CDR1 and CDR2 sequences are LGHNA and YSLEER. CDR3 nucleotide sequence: TGCGCCAGCAGCCAAGAAGCTACAGTATTGAACACTGAAGCTTTCTTT. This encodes CASSQEATVLNTEAFF.